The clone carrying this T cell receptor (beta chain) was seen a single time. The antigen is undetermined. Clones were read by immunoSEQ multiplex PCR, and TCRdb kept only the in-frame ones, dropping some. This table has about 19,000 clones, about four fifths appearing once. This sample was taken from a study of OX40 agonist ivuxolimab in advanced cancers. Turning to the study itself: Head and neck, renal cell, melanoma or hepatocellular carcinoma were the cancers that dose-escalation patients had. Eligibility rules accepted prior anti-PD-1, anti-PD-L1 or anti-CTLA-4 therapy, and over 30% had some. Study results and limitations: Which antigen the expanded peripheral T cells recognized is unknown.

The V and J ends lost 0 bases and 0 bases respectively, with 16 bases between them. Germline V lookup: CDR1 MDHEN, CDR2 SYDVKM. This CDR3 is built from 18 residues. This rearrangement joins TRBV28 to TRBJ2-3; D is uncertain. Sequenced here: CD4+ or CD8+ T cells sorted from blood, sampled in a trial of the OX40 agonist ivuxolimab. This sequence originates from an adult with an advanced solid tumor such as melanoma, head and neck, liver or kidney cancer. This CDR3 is CASSLWAGASVSTDTQYF. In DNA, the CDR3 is TGTGCCAGCAGTTTATGGGCAGGCGCCTCGGTTAGCACAGATACGCAGTATTTT.